The rows below give T cell receptor beta chains drawn from one sample of a study of CXCR3-negative and CXCR3-positive naive CD8 T cells. TCRdb re-called the 5' RACE reads and catalogs CDR3 proteins one per entry, DNA excluded. Its clone listing holds roughly 6,000 distinct CDR3 sequences. Sequenced: naive CXCR3+ CD8+ T cells from blood. The receptors originated from a human donor in good health. Some clones in this sample may be carry-over from other donors' samples. CDR3s include the opening cysteine and the closing phenylalanine or tryptophan. Clone size is not always given. Where it is, it says once, few, many or a class for expanded clones.

v_call	j_call	clone_size	cdr3_aa
TRBV7-8	TRBJ1-4	NA	CASSPDGNEKLFF
TRBV3-1	TRBJ2-3	medium-sized	CASSQAPLLAGEQDTQYF
TRBV2	TRBJ2-1	NA	CASSVNKYNEQFF
TRBV12-3/TRBV12-4	TRBJ1-2	NA	CASSFGTAYGYTF
TRBV29-1	TRBJ2-1	medium-sized	CSVGAIIAGGPDGEQFF
TRBV27	TRBJ2-4	medium-sized	CASSFNRENIQYF
TRBV6-6	TRBJ1-1	medium-sized	CASRVETGTGSTEAFF
TRBV6-5	TRBJ2-2	NA	CASSRRANTGELFF
TRBV12-3/TRBV12-4	TRBJ2-1	NA	CASSLRQGWTYNEQFF
TRBV27	TRBJ2-7	NA	CASSFFGGSSYEQYF
TRBV12-3/TRBV12-4	TRBJ1-1	NA	CASSPGTVKVEAFF
TRBV30	TRBJ2-5	NA	CAWTPGGGSQETQYF
TRBV27	TRBJ2-3	NA	CASSLHSGLASTDTQYF
TRBV5-1	TRBJ2-7	medium-sized	CASSSDRRREQYF
TRBV20-1	TRBJ2-1	NA	CSARESVREQFF
TRBV28	TRBJ2-7	medium-sized	CASSLPRSERSLLSYEQYF
TRBV5-6	TRBJ2-1	NA	CASSPGLAYNEQFF
TRBV11-3	TRBJ2-2	NA	CASSPRGNTGELFF
TRBV27	TRBJ1-1	large	CASSPSGGEVHTEAFF
TRBV12-3/TRBV12-4	TRBJ2-5	NA	CASRGVPGQTQETQYF
TRBV4-2	TRBJ1-4	medium-sized	CASSQMTLATNEKLFF
TRBV11-1	TRBJ1-4	NA	CASSLPSEREKLFF
TRBV29-1	TRBJ2-7	medium-sized	CSVRTGGHEQYF
TRBV14	TRBJ2-3	medium-sized	CASSPNIAGGPLDTQYF
TRBV5-1	TRBJ1-1	NA	CASSSGTGAMNTEAFF
TRBV6-5	TRBJ2-1	NA	CASSPDGNEQFF
TRBV29-1	TRBJ2-3	NA	CSVEDLTATDTQYF
TRBV6-6	TRBJ2-5	NA	CASRPGTSGRETQYF
TRBV7-8	TRBJ2-3	NA	CASSLRSGRSTDTQYF
TRBV29-1	TRBJ2-3	medium-sized	CSVYRDADTQYF
TRBV5-6	TRBJ2-3	medium-sized	CASSSLGQGTDTQYF
TRBV4-1	TRBJ2-7	medium-sized	CASSQILATSYEQYF
TRBV7-3	TRBJ2-1	NA	CASSLDSGYNEQFF
TRBV7-9	TRBJ2-7	NA	CASNPGTSGYEQYF
TRBV2	TRBJ2-1	NA	CAIGLADYNEQFF
TRBV5-1	TRBJ2-7	NA	CASSLDEADPSYEQYF
TRBV15	TRBJ2-7	medium-sized	CATSLGQDPYEQYF
TRBV7-9	TRBJ2-5	NA	CASSSLLARETQYF
TRBV7-7	TRBJ2-3	medium-sized	CASSLVQGGAADTQYF
TRBV29-1	TRBJ1-2	NA	CSVVAQNGYTF
TRBV6-6	TRBJ2-5	NA	CASSYIVLAGETQYF
TRBV6-6	TRBJ2-5	NA	CASSYAGQQETQYF
TRBV29-1	TRBJ2-2	NA	CSVRSGQNTGELFF
TRBV7-9	TRBJ2-7	medium-sized	CASSLGRGGEQYF